This TCR beta chain was obtained from a study of beta chain features in type 1 diabetes. General study findings and limits: Shortening that was moderate but significant affected the TCRB CDR3s of Type 1 diabetes patients in all four CD4+ subsets.

About this clone: Its antigen is not identified.

Blood was drawn once from each donor into heparinised tubes. The draws averaged roughly 120 mL. Isolation of CD4+ naive, central memory, regulatory and stem cell-like memory cells was achieved by sorting via CD45RO/CCR7/CD25/CD127/CD95/CD27. Each of the sorted populations had a purity greater than 95%. Isolated RNA was reverse transcribed in full, so expressed TCRB transcripts were sequenced. Generated by immunoSEQ multiplex PCR, the TCRdb table keeps only in-frame clones and is missing some. The sample yields about 400,000 clones, over 9.5% seen once. The CDR3 extends over 11 amino acids. The V end lost 6 bases, the J end lost 6 bases, and 7 bases lay between the germline ends. Germline V gene data show CDR1 as SNHLY and CDR2 as FYNNEI.

This sequence originates from a woman under 30 with type 1 diabetes. Sample: naive CD4+ T cells from blood. The chain has TRBV2 and TRBJ2-3; no firm D call. CDR3 in DNA: TGTGCCAGCAGCGAGTCGGATACGCAGTATTTT. It is translated as CASSESDTQYF.